This T cell receptor (beta chain) came from a study of CD8+ T cells in alopecia areata. Overall study context: Scoring of treated patients' severity used the percentage of affected scalp area.

As the sequencing template, cDNA was produced by extracting RNA and reverse transcribing it. The data were produced by immunoSEQ multiplex PCR, yet TCRdb's version contains in-frame clones alone and is incomplete. The repertoire has hundreds of thousands of clones, roughly three fifths of them found once; the top ten carry over 1%. Deletions cut 5 bases from V and 6 bases from J, with 10 bases between. The germline V gene encodes CDR1 SQVTM and CDR2 ANQGSEA. The CDR3 spans 11 residues. Stated treatment: oral pan-JAK inhibitor, 5-10 mg twice daily. As part of sample collection, lesional scalp punch biopsies and peripheral blood were taken from alopecia areata patients. The researchers isolated CD4+ and CD8+ T cells from PBMCs by sorting. Findings and caveats of the study: Tofacitinib did not eliminate many expanded lesional clones from scalp or blood.

As concerns this clone: Its specificity is unknown.

The gene calls are TRBV29-1 and TRBJ1-1; D gene uncertain. The sequencing used CD4+ T cells sorted from blood, collected at week 44, from a patient treated with tofacitinib. This TCR came from a human donor with alopecia areata. This chain's CDR3 is CSVRRSAEAFF. The CDR3 DNA reads TGCAGCGTTAGGCGGTCGGCTGAAGCTTTCTTT.